Described below is a single T cell receptor (beta chain) sequence and its context. The antigen remains undetermined. A much larger clone lies a single base off, so this may be a read error. The authors sequenced patients whose flow cytometry had shown CD8+CD57+ cell expansion. As a group, the patients uniformly had severe acquired aplastic anemia. Blood was sampled before the patients had received any therapy. The template used for profiling TCR beta VDJ and CDR3 was genomic DNA. One entry per CDR3 protein results from TCRdb running MiXCR on the reads. The sample lists fewer than 200,000 distinct CDR3 sequences; more than 45% were seen once. This specimen comes from a study of CD8+CD57+ T cells in acquired aplastic anemia. Germline lookup yields CDR1 SGHDN and CDR2 FVKESK. V was pared by 1 base and J by 3 bases, with 9 bases between. The CDR3 length is 14 residues. Regarding the study as a whole: Patients and controls shared 25 to 30 CD8+ CDR3 sequences, which appeared highly expressed in patients and within their immunodominant clones. Patients versus controls showed no significant CD8+ Simpson's diversity difference.

This chain links TRBV14 with TRBJ1-1, with D unresolved. The sequencing input was sorted CD4+, CD8+, or CD8+CD57+ T cells (not recorded which) from PBMCs. The clonotype originates from a human donor with aplastic anemia. The DNA for the CDR3 is TGTGCCAGCAGCCAAGGTCTACAGCACACTGAAGCTTTCTTT. Protein product: CASSQGLQHTEAFF. The variable domain in full, completed from reference TRBV14 and TRBJ1-1, reads EAGVTQFPSHSVIEKGQTVTLRCDPISGHDNLYWYRRVMGKEIKFLLHFVKESKQDESGMPNNRFLAERTGGTYSTLKVQPAELEDSGVYFCASSQGLQHTEAFFGQGTRLTVV.